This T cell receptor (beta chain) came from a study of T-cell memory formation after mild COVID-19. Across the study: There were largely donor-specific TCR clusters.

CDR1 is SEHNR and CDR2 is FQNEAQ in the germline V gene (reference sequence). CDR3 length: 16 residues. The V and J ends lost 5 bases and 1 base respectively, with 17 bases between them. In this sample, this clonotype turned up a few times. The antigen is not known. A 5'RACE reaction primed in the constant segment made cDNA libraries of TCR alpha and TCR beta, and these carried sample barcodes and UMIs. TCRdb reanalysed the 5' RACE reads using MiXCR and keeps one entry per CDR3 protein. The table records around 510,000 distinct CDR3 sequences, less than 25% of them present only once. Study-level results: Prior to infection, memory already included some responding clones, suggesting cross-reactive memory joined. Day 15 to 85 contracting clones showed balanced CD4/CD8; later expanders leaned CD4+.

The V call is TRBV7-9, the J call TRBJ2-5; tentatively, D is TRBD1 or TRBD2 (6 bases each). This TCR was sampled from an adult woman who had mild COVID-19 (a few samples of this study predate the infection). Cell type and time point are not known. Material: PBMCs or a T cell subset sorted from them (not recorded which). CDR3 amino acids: CASSPVVGGLQETQYF. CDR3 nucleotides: TGTGCCAGCAGCCCGGTCGTCGGGGGCCTCCAAGAGACCCAGTACTTC.